This T cell receptor (beta chain) was found in a study of blood T cell repertoires in COVID-19. The overall study: Material from acute and convalescent COVID-19 was sourced from the United States, Italy and Spain. T cells, B-cell-depleted T cells, or PBMCs provided the cDNA or gDNA that served as material.

Original processing notes: Amplified reference gene primers provided the basis for estimating nucleated cell counts. Data came from immunoSEQ multiplex PCR; TCRdb stores just in-frame clones and leaves some out. V and J calls and clone size are given by that table; D and trimming were obtained from the DNA. The sample yields about 66,000 clones, just over 85% seen once. The CDR3 length is 13 residues. The germline V gene has CDR1 LNHDA and CDR2 SQIVND (reference sequence). Trimming removed 5 bases from V and 6 bases from J, with 10 bases in between. The TCR was taken from a man in his fifties with active COVID-19. Sequencing used peripheral blood. The chain has TRBV19 and TRBJ1-4; D remains unclear. CDR3 residues: CASSSSQYEKLFF. For the CDR3, the DNA is TGTGCCAGTAGTTCCTCCCAGTATGAAAAACTGTTTTTT.